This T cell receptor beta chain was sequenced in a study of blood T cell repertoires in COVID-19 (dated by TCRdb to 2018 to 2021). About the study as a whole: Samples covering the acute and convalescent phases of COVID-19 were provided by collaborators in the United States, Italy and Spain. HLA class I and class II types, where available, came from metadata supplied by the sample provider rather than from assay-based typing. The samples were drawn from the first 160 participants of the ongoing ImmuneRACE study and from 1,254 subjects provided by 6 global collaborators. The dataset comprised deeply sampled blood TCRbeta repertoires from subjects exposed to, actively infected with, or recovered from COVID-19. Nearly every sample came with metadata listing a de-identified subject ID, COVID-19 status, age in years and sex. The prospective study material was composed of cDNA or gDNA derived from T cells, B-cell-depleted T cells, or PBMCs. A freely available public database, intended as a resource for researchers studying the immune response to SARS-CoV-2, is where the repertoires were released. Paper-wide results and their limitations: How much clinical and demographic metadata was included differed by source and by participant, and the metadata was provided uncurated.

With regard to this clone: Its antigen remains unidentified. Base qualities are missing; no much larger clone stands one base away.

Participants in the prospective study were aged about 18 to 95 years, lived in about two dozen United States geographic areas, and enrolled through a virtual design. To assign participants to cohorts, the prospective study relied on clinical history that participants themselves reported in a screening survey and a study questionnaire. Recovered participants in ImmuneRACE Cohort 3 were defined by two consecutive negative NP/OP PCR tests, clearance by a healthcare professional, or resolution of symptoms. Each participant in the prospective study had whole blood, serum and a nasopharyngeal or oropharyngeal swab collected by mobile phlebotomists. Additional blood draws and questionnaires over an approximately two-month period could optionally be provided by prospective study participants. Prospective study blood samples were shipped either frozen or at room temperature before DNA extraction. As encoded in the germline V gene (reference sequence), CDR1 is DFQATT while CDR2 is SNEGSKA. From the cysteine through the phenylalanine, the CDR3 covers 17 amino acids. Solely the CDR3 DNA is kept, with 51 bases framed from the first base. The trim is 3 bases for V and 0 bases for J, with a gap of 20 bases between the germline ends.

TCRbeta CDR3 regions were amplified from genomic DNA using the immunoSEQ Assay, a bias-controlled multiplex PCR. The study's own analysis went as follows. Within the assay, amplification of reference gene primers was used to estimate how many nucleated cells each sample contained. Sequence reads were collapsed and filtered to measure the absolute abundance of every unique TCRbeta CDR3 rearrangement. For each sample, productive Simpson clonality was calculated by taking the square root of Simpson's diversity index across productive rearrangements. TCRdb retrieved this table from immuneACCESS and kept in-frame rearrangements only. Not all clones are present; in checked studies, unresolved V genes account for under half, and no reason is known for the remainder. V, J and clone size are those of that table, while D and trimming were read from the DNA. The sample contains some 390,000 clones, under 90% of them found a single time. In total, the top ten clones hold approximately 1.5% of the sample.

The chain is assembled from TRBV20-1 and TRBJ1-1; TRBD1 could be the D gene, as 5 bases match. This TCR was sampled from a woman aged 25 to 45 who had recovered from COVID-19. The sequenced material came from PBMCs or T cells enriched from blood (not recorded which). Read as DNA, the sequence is TGCAGTGCTAGTCCCTTTCAGGGAAAGCGTGTGAACACTGAAGCTTTCTTT. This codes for CSASPFQGKRVNTEAFF.